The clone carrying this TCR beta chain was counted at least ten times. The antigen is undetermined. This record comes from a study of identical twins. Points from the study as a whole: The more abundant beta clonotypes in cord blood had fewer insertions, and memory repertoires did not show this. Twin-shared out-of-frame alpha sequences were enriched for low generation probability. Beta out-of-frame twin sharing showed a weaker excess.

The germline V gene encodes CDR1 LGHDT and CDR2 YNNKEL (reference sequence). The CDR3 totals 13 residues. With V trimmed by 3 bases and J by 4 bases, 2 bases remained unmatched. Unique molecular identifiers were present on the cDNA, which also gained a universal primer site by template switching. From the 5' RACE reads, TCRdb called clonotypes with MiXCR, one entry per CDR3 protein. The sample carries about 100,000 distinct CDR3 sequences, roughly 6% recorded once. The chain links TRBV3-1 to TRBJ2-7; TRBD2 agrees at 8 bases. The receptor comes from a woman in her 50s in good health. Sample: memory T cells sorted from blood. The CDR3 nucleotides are TGTGCCAGCAGCCAGGGACTAGAGTACGAGCAGTACTTC. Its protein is CASSQGLEYEQYF.